This entry lists 30 T cell receptor beta chains sequenced from one sample in a study of T cells expressing NK-cell markers. From its re-call of the 5' RACE reads, TCRdb lists each CDR3 protein once, without DNA. Its table lists about 260,000 distinct CDR3 sequences. The sequencing input was blood T cells: a sorted CD56 or NKG2C T cell subset, CD4+ or CD8+ T cells, or bulk PBMC T cells (not recorded which). The receptors here all came from a woman aged 18 to 75 in good health.

V gene TRBV24-1 combines with J gene TRBJ2-1; checking the TCRdb D call of TRBD2 is not possible without DNA. The CDR3 length is 18 residues. The germline CDR1 and CDR2 sequences are KGHDR and SFDVKD. CDR3: CATSDLRAGVGSYNEQFF.

V usage is TRBV7-2 and J usage is TRBJ1-2; TCRdb gives TRBD1 as the D gene, but with no DNA this cannot be confirmed. From germline, CDR1 is SGHTA and CDR2 FQGNSA. The CDR3 runs to 15 residues. CDR3: CASSTAGTGIYGYTF.

V is TRBV5-1 and J is TRBJ2-3; TCRdb indicates TRBD1, and absent DNA this call remains unverified. The CDR3 consists of 16 residues. CDR1 is SGHRS, CDR2 YFSETQ, per germline. The CDR3 reads CASSLAGTGGADTQYF.

The V call is TRBV4-1, the J call TRBJ2-5; the D gene TCRdb calls, TRBD2, cannot be checked with no DNA. Looked up from germline, CDR1 is MGHRA and CDR2 is YSYEKL. This CDR3 comprises 18 residues. This CDR3 is CASSQDHPGLAGKETQYF.

The chain uses TRBV11-2 and TRBJ1-6; TCRdb calls TRBD1, which cannot be checked without DNA. The germline V gene has CDR1 SGHAT and CDR2 FQNNGV. The CDR3 sequence is 14 residues long. This CDR3 reads CASSKQGAGSPLHF.

The gene calls are TRBV3-1 and TRBJ1-1. The CDR3 extends over 13 amino acids. Germline V CDR1 and CDR2: LGHDT, YNNKEL (reference sequence). The CDR3 protein is CASSLNSDGEAFF.

The chain has TRBV20-1 and TRBJ2-7; TCRdb lists TRBD1, though no DNA is available to test this call. This CDR3 is 15 amino acids long. From germline, CDR1 is DFQATT and CDR2 SNEGSKA (reference sequence). The chain's CDR3 is CSASVLLWGGNEQYF.

The genes are TRBV20-1 and TRBJ2-2; TCRdb reports TRBD1, a call that lacks DNA to check it against. CDR3 length: 14 amino acids. From germline, CDR1 is DFQATT and CDR2 SNEGSKA (reference sequence). CDR3: CSAGGDKNTGELFF.

The V call is TRBV12-3 or TRBV12-4, the J call TRBJ2-1; TCRdb gives TRBD2 as the D gene, but with no DNA this cannot be confirmed. This CDR3 contains 15 residues. The CDR3 loop is CASNLLANSYNEQFF.

The V call is TRBV28, the J call TRBJ2-1; TCRdb returns TRBD1, unconfirmable since there is no DNA. The V gene's germline CDR1 is MDHEN and CDR2 SYDVKM. The CDR3 is 13 amino acids. This CDR3 reads CASSLLHGGEQFF.

This chain uses TRBV7-2 with TRBJ1-1. The CDR3 totals 13 residues. Germline CDR1 reads SGHTA; CDR2 reads FQGNSA. Here the CDR3 reads CASSPRGNTEAFF.

The chain is built from TRBV18 and TRBJ1-1. Germline V lookup: CDR1 KGHSH, CDR2 LQKENI. The CDR3 is 13 amino acids. CDR3: CASSPIEDTEAFF.

The gene calls are TRBV10-3 and TRBJ1-4. CDR3 length: 14 amino acids. The germline CDR1 and CDR2 sequences are ENHRY and SYGVKD. The chain's CDR3 is CAISESGDNEKLFF.

V is TRBV20-1 and J is TRBJ2-7. Germline V gene lookup returns CDR1 DFQATT and CDR2 SNEGSKA (reference sequence). The CDR3 sequence is 15 residues long. The CDR3: CSARDGQRLSYEQYF.

This CDR3 is CASRSDVKGYTF. The gene calls are TRBV12-3 or TRBV12-4 and TRBJ1-2. This CDR3 comprises 12 residues.

The chain carries TRBV20-1 and TRBJ1-1. Germline lookup yields CDR1 DFQATT and CDR2 SNEGSKA (reference sequence). The CDR3 contains 12 residues. CDR3 residues: CSARSPSTEAFF.

The CDR3 here is CASSSTGTSDNYEQYF. The chain employs TRBV7-9 and TRBJ2-7; TCRdb's D gene call, TRBD2, goes unchecked for lack of DNA. The CDR3 runs 16 residues. Germline CDR1 reads SEHNR; CDR2 reads FQNEAQ (reference sequence).

V is TRBV9 and J is TRBJ2-3; with no DNA, the TCRdb D assignment of TRBD1 cannot be verified. The CDR3 consists of 15 residues. Germline lookup yields CDR1 SGDLS and CDR2 YYNGEE. The CDR3 reads CASSVGGPSTDTQYF.

The V call is TRBV7-2, the J call TRBJ1-3. Per the germline V gene, CDR1 is SGHTA and CDR2 is FQGNSA. The CDR3 spans 13 residues. CDR3 sequence reads: CASSRGSGNTIYF.

This chain joins TRBV7-2 and TRBJ1-2; with no DNA, the TCRdb D assignment of TRBD1 cannot be verified. Germline-derived CDR1 and CDR2 are SGHTA and FQGNSA. The CDR3 covers 14 residues. The CDR3: CASSLDSLFYGYTF.

The chain links TRBV7-2 to TRBJ1-6; the TCRdb D gene call, TRBD1, has no DNA to confirm it. The germline gives CDR1 SGHTA, CDR2 FQGNSA. The CDR3 has 15 residues. CDR3: CASSWGSPGDSPLHF.

This rearrangement joins TRBV18 to TRBJ2-1; TCRdb outputs TRBD1, but without DNA this stays unchecked. CDR1 and CDR2 from the germline V gene are KGHSH and LQKENI. The CDR3 has 14 residues. CDR3 in amino acids: CASSPAGAYNEQFF. The full variable domain, its missing parts supplied by reference TRBV18 and TRBJ2-1, is NAGVMQNPRHLVRRRGQEARLRCSPMKGHSHVYWYRQLPEEGLKFMVYLQKENIIDESGMPKERFSAEFPKEGPSILRIQQVVRGDSAAYFCASSPAGAYNEQFFGPGTRLTVL.

This chain links TRBV24-1 with TRBJ2-1. Germline CDR1 is KGHDR and CDR2 is SFDVKD. The CDR3 covers 11 residues. The CDR3 reads CATRYNNEQFF.

The chain links TRBV7-2 to TRBJ2-7; TCRdb proposes TRBD2, but this gene call is untestable without DNA. The CDR3 covers 15 residues. The V gene's germline CDR1 is SGHTA and CDR2 FQGNSA. The CDR3 reads CASSPDGTSGTEQYF.

The chain combines TRBV20-1 with TRBJ1-2; there is no DNA to check the TCRdb D call of TRBD1. Germline V gene data show CDR1 as DFQATT and CDR2 as SNEGSKA (reference sequence). The CDR3 loop spans 14 amino acids. CDR3 sequence reads: CTLGGTVDNYGYTF.

The chain uses TRBV20-1 and TRBJ2-2; TCRdb selects TRBD1, and the lack of DNA leaves this call unchecked. The CDR3 consists of 14 residues. Germline V gives CDR1 DFQATT, CDR2 SNEGSKA (reference sequence). CDR3 amino acids: CSARTGGGGGELFF.

The chain employs TRBV20-1 and TRBJ2-1; absent DNA, TCRdb's TRBD1 call cannot be checked. CDR1 and CDR2 from the germline V gene are DFQATT and SNEGSKA (reference sequence). The CDR3 covers 14 residues. The CDR3 loop is CSPKRTTWVNEQFF.

This sequence joins TRBV25-1 and TRBJ2-3; the TRBD2 assignment by TCRdb is unverifiable without DNA. The CDR3 totals 16 residues. Germline loops: CDR1 MGHDK, CDR2 SYGVNS. CDR3 sequence reads: CASSEVLAGVKDTQYF.

The J gene is TRBJ2-1, the V gene TRBV24-1; TCRdb picks TRBD2, but there is no DNA to check that call. Germline V lookup: CDR1 KGHDR, CDR2 SFDVKD. The CDR3 loop spans 17 amino acids. The CDR3 reads CATSGRVSGSLGNEQFF.

The V and J genes are TRBV29-1 and TRBJ2-3. The CDR3 is made up of 13 amino acids. Germline V gene lookup returns CDR1 SQVTM and CDR2 ANQGSEA. CDR3 residues: CSVEDPTTDTQYF.